This is a list of T cell receptor beta chains from one sample in a study of OX40 agonist ivuxolimab in advanced cancers. Sequencing used immunoSEQ multiplex PCR; TCRdb keeps in-frame clones, though not all of them. Of roughly 120,000 clones in the sample, less than 95% are singletons; the top ten hold 0.7% to 0.9%. Sequencing was performed on CD4+ or CD8+ T cells sorted from blood, taken in a trial of the OX40 agonist ivuxolimab. All receptors derive from an adult with an advanced solid tumor such as melanoma, head and neck, liver or kidney cancer. Each CDR3 is given with its conserved first and last residue. Fields, in order: clone size, J gene, V gene, D gene, CDR3 protein, CDR3 DNA. The D gene is left open where the match is weak. Clone size is not always given. Where it is, it says once, few, many or a class for expanded clones.

>once|TRBJ1-2|TRBV7-6|NA
CASSSATGNYGYTF
TGTGCCAGCAGCTCCGCTACAGGGAACTATGGCTACACCTTC
>once|TRBJ1-1|TRBV5-1|NA
CASSLHNGVAEAFF
TGCGCCAGCAGCCTCCATAATGGTGTCGCTGAAGCTTTCTTT
>NA|TRBJ2-7|TRBV30|TRBD2
CAWTGGGGSYEQYF
TGTGCCTGGACTGGAGGCGGGGGATCCTACGAGCAGTACTTC
>NA|TRBJ2-7|TRBV13|NA
CASSPPTRGPHEQYF
TGTGCCAGCAGCCCCCCCACGCGGGGACCCCACGAGCAGTACTTC
>NA|TRBJ1-6|TRBV2|NA
CASSEWQGYHSPLHF
TGTGCCAGCAGTGAGTGGCAGGGATATCACTCACCCCTCCACTTT
>NA|TRBJ1-3|TRBV5-8|NA
CASSLKGISGNTIYF
TGTGCCAGCAGCTTGAAAGGTATCTCTGGAAACACCATATATTTT
>once|TRBJ1-1|TRBV5-1|NA
CASSFREVDTEAFF
TGCGCCAGCAGCTTCAGGGAAGTGGACACTGAAGCTTTCTTT
>once|TRBJ2-2|TRBV2|NA
CASSGRQRRGTGELFF
TGTGCCAGCAGCGGGAGACAAAGGAGGGGAACCGGGGAGCTGTTTTTT
>once|TRBJ2-7|TRBV18|TRBD1
CASSPPSQGAYEQYF
TGTGCCAGCTCACCACCGAGCCAGGGGGCCTACGAGCAGTACTTC
>NA|TRBJ1-6|TRBV6-4|TRBD1
CASSDSGTVSSYNSPLHF
TGTGCCAGCAGTGACTCAGGGACAGTGAGCTCCTATAATTCACCCCTCCACTTT
>NA|TRBJ1-4|TRBV6-5|NA
CASRLTGPNEKLFF
TGTGCCAGCCGCCTTACAGGACCCAATGAAAAACTGTTTTTT
>NA|TRBJ2-7|TRBV19|TRBD2
CASSIATSGSYEQYF
TGTGCCAGTAGTATAGCGACTAGCGGATCCTACGAGCAGTACTTC
>once|TRBJ1-2|TRBV30|NA
CAWSVLQGNYGYTF
TGTGCCTGGAGTGTACTGCAGGGAAACTATGGCTACACCTTC
>NA|TRBJ2-7|TRBV10-1|NA
CASSEKQEQYF
TGCGCCAGCAGTGAGAAGCAGGAGCAGTACTTC
>NA|TRBJ2-5|TRBV15|TRBD1
CATSRGNQGAGETQYF
TGTGCCACCAGCAGGGGGAACCAGGGGGCTGGAGAGACCCAGTACTTC
>NA|TRBJ1-4|TRBV27|NA
CASRGHSAGEKLFF
TGTGCCAGCCGCGGACACTCCGCCGGTGAAAAACTGTTTTTT
>NA|TRBJ2-7|TRBV7-2|TRBD1
CASSPGTGLYEQYF
TGTGCCAGCAGCCCCGGGACAGGGCTCTACGAGCAGTACTTC
>once|TRBJ2-7|TRBV5-1|TRBD2
CASSHPLAGEQYF
TGCGCCAGCAGCCATCCTCTAGCGGGAGAGCAGTACTTC
>NA|TRBJ1-4|TRBV19|NA
CASSPYSAQGEKLFF
TGTGCCAGTAGTCCCTATAGCGCCCAGGGGGAAAAACTGTTTTTT
>once|TRBJ1-2|TRBV28|TRBD1
CASSSGGATYGYTF
TGTGCCAGCAGTTCAGGGGGCGCAACTTATGGCTACACCTTC
>many|TRBJ2-7|TRBV9|NA
CASSVGPVYEQYF
TGTGCCAGCAGCGTAGGCCCAGTCTACGAGCAGTACTTC
>NA|TRBJ2-1|TRBV6-5|NA
CASSYFGQNSYNEQFF
TGTGCCAGCAGTTACTTTGGACAGAACTCCTACAATGAGCAGTTCTTC
>NA|TRBJ2-5|TRBV7-6|NA
CASSLGQETQYF
TGTGCCAGCAGCTTGGGCCAAGAGACCCAGTACTTC
>NA|TRBJ2-7|TRBV28|TRBD1
CASTLGGTGGTGQYF
TGTGCCAGCACTTTGGGAGGGACAGGGGGGACTGGGCAGTACTTC
>NA|TRBJ1-2|TRBV18|TRBD1
CASSPPGQGIYGYTF
TGTGCCAGCTCACCGCCGGGACAGGGAATCTATGGCTACACCTTC
>once|TRBJ1-5|TRBV7-2|TRBD1
CASSLGTGNQPQHF
TGTGCCAGCAGCTTGGGGACAGGCAATCAGCCCCAGCATTTT
>NA|TRBJ2-6|TRBV5-4|NA
CASSSRQSSGANVLTF
TGTGCCAGCAGCTCACGACAGTCCTCTGGGGCCAACGTCCTGACTTTC
>NA|TRBJ2-7|TRBV19|NA
CASSSPDRWEQYF
TGTGCCAGTAGCTCCCCGGACAGATGGGAGCAGTACTTC
>NA|TRBJ2-1|TRBV2|TRBD1
CASTTGLSSYNEQFF
TGTGCCAGCACGACAGGGCTCAGCTCCTACAATGAGCAGTTCTTC
>NA|TRBJ1-6|TRBV7-2|NA
CASNREGGNNSPLHF
TGTGCCAGCAACCGAGAGGGCGGAAATAATTCACCCCTCCACTTT
>NA|TRBJ1-1|TRBV6-1|NA
CASSERYWTDSGTEAFF
TGTGCCAGCAGTGAAAGGTATTGGACGGATTCAGGGACTGAAGCTTTCTTT
>once|TRBJ1-3|TRBV27|NA
CASRRVNSGNTIYF
TGTGCCAGCAGACGTGTGAACTCTGGAAACACCATATATTTT
>NA|TRBJ2-1|TRBV7-3|NA
CASSLTPAGREQFF
TGTGCCAGCAGCTTAACCCCGGCCGGAAGGGAGCAGTTCTTC
>NA|TRBJ1-4|TRBV4-3|NA
CASSRQGSTNEKLFF
TGCGCCAGCAGCCGTCAGGGGTCCACTAATGAAAAACTGTTTTTT
>NA|TRBJ2-7|TRBV29-1|TRBD2
CSARTSGRAVEQYF
TGCAGCGCTCGGACTAGCGGGAGGGCTGTCGAGCAGTACTTC
>NA|TRBJ2-4|TRBV30|NA
CAWSTVGGNIQYF
TGTGCCTGGAGTACCGTAGGGGGAAACATTCAGTACTTC
>NA|TRBJ2-5|TRBV6-5|NA
CASSWHSQETQYF
TGTGCCAGCAGTTGGCACAGCCAAGAGACCCAGTACTTC
>NA|TRBJ2-7|TRBV6-6|TRBD1
CASSVGQGAGYEQYF
TGTGCCAGCAGTGTCGGACAGGGGGCGGGTTACGAGCAGTACTTC
>NA|TRBJ1-2|TRBV28|TRBD1
CASTIVRGLGGYTF
TGTGCCAGCACTATCGTCAGGGGGCTCGGGGGCTACACCTTC
>NA|TRBJ2-7|TRBV12-5|TRBD1
CASGTGTGIHEQYF
TGTGCTAGTGGCACCGGGACAGGGATCCACGAGCAGTACTTC
>once|TRBJ1-1|TRBV5-4|NA
CASSRMAQGNTEAFF
TGTGCCAGCAGCCGGATGGCCCAGGGGAACACTGAAGCTTTCTTT
>NA|TRBJ2-7|TRBV7-2|NA
CASSSRDRQYF
TGTGCCAGCAGCTCCCGGGACCGGCAGTACTTC
>NA|TRBJ1-2|TRBV9|NA
CASSAGDSNYGYTF
TGTGCCAGCAGCGCAGGGGACTCTAACTATGGCTACACCTTC
>NA|TRBJ2-7|TRBV4-3|NA
CASSQVVAAAYEQYF
TGCGCCAGCAGCCAAGTTGTAGCGGCAGCCTACGAGCAGTACTTC
>NA|TRBJ1-2|TRBV29-1|TRBD1
CSAGQGGGYTF
TGCAGCGCTGGACAGGGAGGTGGCTACACCTTC
>NA|TRBJ2-1|TRBV19|TRBD2
CASSIGSSASGIYEQFF
TGTGCCAGTAGTATTGGTAGCTCGGCTAGCGGGATCTATGAGCAGTTCTTC
>NA|TRBJ2-1|TRBV4-1|NA
CASSPRDRDNEQFF
TGCGCCAGCAGCCCGAGGGACCGGGACAATGAGCAGTTCTTC
>NA|TRBJ1-5|TRBV2|TRBD1
CASSDGTGAGQPQHF
TGTGCCAGCAGCGATGGGACAGGGGCAGGTCAGCCCCAGCATTTT
>once|TRBJ2-7|TRBV4-2|NA
CASSQGETEQYF
TGTGCCAGCAGCCAAGGGGAGACAGAGCAGTACTTC
>once|TRBJ2-1|TRBV10-1|TRBD2
CASSEARPSGYNEQFF
TGCGCCAGCAGTGAAGCCAGGCCTAGCGGGTACAATGAGCAGTTCTTC
>NA|TRBJ2-1|TRBV19|NA
CASSSWASSSYNEQFF
TGTGCCAGTAGTTCGTGGGCTAGCAGCTCCTACAATGAGCAGTTCTTC
>NA|TRBJ1-1|TRBV20-1|NA
CSANREAEAFF
TGCAGTGCAAACAGGGAGGCTGAAGCTTTCTTT
>few|TRBJ2-6|TRBV7-8|NA
CASKTIALSGVNVLTF
TGTGCCAGCAAAACCATAGCACTCTCTGGAGTCAACGTCCTGACTTTC
>NA|TRBJ1-3|TRBV5-5|NA
CASSPRGQMNSGNTIYF
TGTGCCAGCAGCCCTCGGGGGCAAATGAACTCTGGAAACACCATATATTTT